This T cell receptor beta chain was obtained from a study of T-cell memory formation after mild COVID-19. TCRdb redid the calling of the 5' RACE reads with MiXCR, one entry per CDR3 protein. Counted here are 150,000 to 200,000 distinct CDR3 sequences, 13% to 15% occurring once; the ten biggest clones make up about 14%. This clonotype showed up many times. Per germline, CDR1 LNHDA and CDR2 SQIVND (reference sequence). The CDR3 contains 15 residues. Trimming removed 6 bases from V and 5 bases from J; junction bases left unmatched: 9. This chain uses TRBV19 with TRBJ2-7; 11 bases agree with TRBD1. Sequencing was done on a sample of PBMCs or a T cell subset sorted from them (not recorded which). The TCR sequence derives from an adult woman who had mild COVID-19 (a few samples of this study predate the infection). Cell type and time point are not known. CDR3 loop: CASSAPGQGVHEQYF. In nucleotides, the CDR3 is TGTGCCAGTAGCGCTCCGGGACAGGGGGTGCACGAGCAGTACTTC.